Reported below is one T cell receptor beta chain. The antigen is not known. These data are taken from a study of graft-versus-host responses after intestinal transplantation. As for the study in general: Recipients were given multivisceral, liver-intestinal, or isolated intestinal transplants. Anti-thymocyte globulin induction, then tacrolimus and steroids for two to four years, went to all recipients.

General study points: Graft-donor T cell macrochimerism coincided with high graft-versus-host to host-versus-graft clonal ratios in allografts. The recipient marrow held GvH clones, and some of them showed up first in ileum or blood.

Assay used: immunoSEQ multiplex PCR; TCRdb lists only in-frame clones, some missing. The repertoire has about 26,000 clones, roughly 87% of them found once; the top ten carry roughly 0.65%. Between the trimmed V and J ends, which lost 3 bases and 3 bases, there was a span of 9 bases. CDR1 is ENHRY, CDR2 SYGVKD, per germline. CDR3 length: 13 residues. The chain has TRBV10-3 and TRBJ2-7; possible D gene TRBD1, 7 bases. The input for sequencing was unstimulated CD4+ T cells sorted from spleen or lymph node cells, taken before intestinal transplant. The source of this sequence is a human donor who received an intestinal transplant. The CDR3 loop reads CAISDRGDYEQYF. CDR3 nucleotide sequence: TGTGCCATCAGTGACAGGGGGGACTACGAGCAGTACTTC.